This record looks at one T cell receptor beta chain sequence and its context. Each CDR3 protein gets one entry after TCRdb re-called the reads with MiXCR. The data contain about 180,000 distinct CDR3 sequences, roughly an eighth of them singletons. V lost 0 bases and J lost 3; bases outside the gene matches: 2. The CDR3 runs to 15 residues. Germline V gene lookup returns CDR1 DFQATT and CDR2 SNEGSKA (reference sequence). The data were obtained in a study of T cell repertoires in cytomegalovirus infection. The clonotype comes from a human donor in good health (CMV status not recorded). Some clones in this sample may be carry-over from other donors' samples. Sequenced input: PBMCs. This chain uses TRBV20-1 with TRBJ2-6, with TRBD1 matching over 7 bases. For the CDR3, the DNA is TGCAGTGCTAGAGATAACAGGGGTGGGGCCAACGTCCTGACTTTC. Protein sequence: CSARDNRGGANVLTF.